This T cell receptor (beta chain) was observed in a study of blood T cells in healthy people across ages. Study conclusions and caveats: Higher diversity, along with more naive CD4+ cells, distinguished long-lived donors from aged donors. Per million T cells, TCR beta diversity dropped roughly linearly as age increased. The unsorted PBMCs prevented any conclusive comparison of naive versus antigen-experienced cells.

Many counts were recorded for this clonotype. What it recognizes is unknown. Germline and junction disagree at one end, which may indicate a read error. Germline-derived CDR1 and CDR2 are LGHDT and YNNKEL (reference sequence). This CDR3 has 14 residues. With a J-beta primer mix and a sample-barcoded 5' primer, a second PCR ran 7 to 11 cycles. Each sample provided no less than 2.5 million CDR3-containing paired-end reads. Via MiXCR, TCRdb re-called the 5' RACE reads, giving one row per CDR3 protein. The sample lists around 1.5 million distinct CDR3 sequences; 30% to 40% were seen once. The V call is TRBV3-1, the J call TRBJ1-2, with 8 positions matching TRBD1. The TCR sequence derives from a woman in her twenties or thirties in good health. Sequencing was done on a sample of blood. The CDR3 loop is CASSLRTGNYGYTF. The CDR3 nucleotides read TGCGCCAGCAGCCTCAGGACAGGGAACTATGGCTACACCTTC.